The clone carrying this T cell receptor (beta chain) was seen once. In the authors' methods: Reference gene primer amplification gave estimated nucleated cell counts. Some clones are missing from TCRdb's copy, which holds only in-frame ones; the method was immunoSEQ multiplex PCR. V and J calls and clone size are copied from that table; D and trimming were computed from the DNA. The data contain 200,000 to 250,000 clones, approximately 90% of them singletons. The sample comes from a study of blood T cell repertoires in COVID-19. This CDR3 spans 14 amino acids. The germline V gene encodes CDR1 LNHDA and CDR2 SQIVND (reference sequence).

The rearrangement uses TRBV19 and TRBJ1-2, with 12 bases aligning to TRBD1. The receptor comes from a woman aged 25 to 39 with acute COVID-19. Input material: PBMCs or T cells enriched from blood (not recorded which). The CDR3 is CGVTPGQGAYGYTF. In nucleotides, the CDR3 is TGTGGCGTTACACCGGGACAGGGGGCCTATGGCTACACCTTC.